One sample yielded the 4 T cell receptor beta chains listed below, sequenced in a study of blood T cell repertoires in COVID-19. The protocol was immunoSEQ multiplex PCR, while the TCRdb copy is restricted to in-frame clones and leaves out a portion. The top ten hold under 2% of the sample, which has under 500,000 clones, roughly 85% seen once. Sequences were obtained from PBMCs or T cells enriched from blood (not recorded which). These TCRs come from a woman between 18 and 29 years old with acute COVID-19.

This clone appeared a single time. The CDR3 DNA reads as TGTGCCAGCAGCCCCGGACAGAACTACGAGCAGTACTTC. Translation: CASSPGQNYEQYF. The chain uses TRBV3-1 (or the pseudogene TRBV3-2) and TRBJ2-7, with a tentative D call TRBD1 (6 bases). Trimming shortened V by 4 bases and J by 3 bases, and 10 bases separated the two germline ends. Germline V lookup: CDR1 LGHDT, CDR2 YNNKEL (reference sequence). This CDR3 has 13 residues.

V usage is TRBV11-2 and J usage is TRBJ1-2, with TRBD1 matching 9 bases. J lost 6 bases, V lost 5 bases, and 10 bases had no gene match. CDR3 size: 15 residues. In germline, CDR1 is SGHAT, CDR2 FQNNGV. The DNA for the CDR3 is TGTGCCAGCAGCCGTCCCGGGACAGGGATTCATGGCTACACCTTC. As protein: CASSRPGTGIHGYTF. Full variable domain (remainder filled in from reference TRBV11-2 and TRBJ1-2): EAGVAQSPRYKIIEKRQSVAFWCNPISGHATLYWYQQILGQGPKLLIQFQNNGVVDDSQLPKDRFSAERLKGVDSTLKIQPAKLEDSAVYLCASSRPGTGIHGYTFGSGTRLTVV.

The rearrangement links TRBV7-9 to TRBJ1-2, with 7 bases matching TRBD1. CDR3 length: 12 amino acids. The V and J ends lost 5 bases and 12 bases, in that order; junction bases with no gene match: 9. Germline CDR1 reads SEHNR; CDR2 reads FQNEAQ (reference sequence). The CDR3 DNA is TGTGCCAGCAGCGACGTCACAGGGGTGAACACCTTC. As protein: CASSDVTGVNTF.

This clone was seen once. The J gene is TRBJ2-3, the V gene TRBV12-3 or TRBV12-4; no reliable D call. V shed 5 bases and J shed 6 bases, with 12 bases lying between them. This CDR3 is built from 13 residues. The CDR3 DNA follows: TGTGCCAGCAGTCTCGAGGAGCTTGATACGCAGTATTTT. The encoded protein is CASSLEELDTQYF.